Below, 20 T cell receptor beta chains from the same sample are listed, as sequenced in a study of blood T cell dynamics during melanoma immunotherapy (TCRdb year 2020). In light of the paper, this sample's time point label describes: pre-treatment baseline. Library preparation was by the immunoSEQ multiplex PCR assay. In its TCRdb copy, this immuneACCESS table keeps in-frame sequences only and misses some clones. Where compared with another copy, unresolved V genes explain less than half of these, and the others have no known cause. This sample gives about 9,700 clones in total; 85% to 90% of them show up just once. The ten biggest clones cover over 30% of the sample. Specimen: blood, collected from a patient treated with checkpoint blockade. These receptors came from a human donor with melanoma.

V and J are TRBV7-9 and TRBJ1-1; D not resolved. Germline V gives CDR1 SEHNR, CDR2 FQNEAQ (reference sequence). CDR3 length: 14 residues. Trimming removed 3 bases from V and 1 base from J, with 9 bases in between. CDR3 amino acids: CASSLGGPNTEAFF. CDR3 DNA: TGTGCCAGCAGCTTGGGAGGTCCGAACACTGAAGCTTTCTTT.

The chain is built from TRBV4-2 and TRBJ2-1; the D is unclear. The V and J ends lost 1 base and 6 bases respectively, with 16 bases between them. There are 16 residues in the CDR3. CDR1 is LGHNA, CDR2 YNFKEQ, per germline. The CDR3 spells CASSQAGVERTNEQFF. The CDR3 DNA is TGTGCCAGCAGCCAAGCTGGGGTAGAAAGGACCAATGAGCAGTTCTTC.

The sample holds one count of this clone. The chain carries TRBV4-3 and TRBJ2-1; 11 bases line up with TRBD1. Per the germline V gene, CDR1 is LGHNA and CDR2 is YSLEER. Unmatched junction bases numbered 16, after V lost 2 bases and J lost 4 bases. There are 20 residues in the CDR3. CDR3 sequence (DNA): TGCGCCAGCAGCCAACTCCCCGGGACAGGGGGAACCCTCTCTTACAATGAGCAGTTCTTC. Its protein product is CASSQLPGTGGTLSYNEQFF.

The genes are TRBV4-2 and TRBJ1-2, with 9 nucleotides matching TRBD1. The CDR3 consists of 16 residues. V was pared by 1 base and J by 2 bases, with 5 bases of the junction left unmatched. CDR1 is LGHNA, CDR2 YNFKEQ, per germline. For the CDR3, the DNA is TGTGCCAGCAGCCAAGGGGGGACAGGGCTCAACTATGGCTACACCTTC. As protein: CASSQGGTGLNYGYTF.

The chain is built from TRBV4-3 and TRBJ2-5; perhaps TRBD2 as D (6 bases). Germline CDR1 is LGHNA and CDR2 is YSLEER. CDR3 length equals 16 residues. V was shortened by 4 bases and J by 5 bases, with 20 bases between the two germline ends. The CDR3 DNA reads TGCGCCAGCAGCCTAGGCATGGAGGCCCGGGGGGAGACCCAGTACTTC. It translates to CASSLGMEARGETQYF.

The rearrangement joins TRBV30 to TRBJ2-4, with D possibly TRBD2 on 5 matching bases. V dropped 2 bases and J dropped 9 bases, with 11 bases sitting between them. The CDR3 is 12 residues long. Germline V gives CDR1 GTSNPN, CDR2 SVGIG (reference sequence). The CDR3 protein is CAWSPSRGIQYF. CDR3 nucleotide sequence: TGTGCCTGGAGTCCTAGCCGTGGCATTCAGTACTTC.

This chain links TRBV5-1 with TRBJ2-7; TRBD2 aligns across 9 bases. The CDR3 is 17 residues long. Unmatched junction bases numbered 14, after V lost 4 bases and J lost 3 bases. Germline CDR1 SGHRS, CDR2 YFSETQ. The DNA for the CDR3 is TGCGCCAGCAGCCCTGGGGGAGCGGGAGGCCGCATCTACGAGCAGTACTTC. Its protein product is CASSPGGAGGRIYEQYF.

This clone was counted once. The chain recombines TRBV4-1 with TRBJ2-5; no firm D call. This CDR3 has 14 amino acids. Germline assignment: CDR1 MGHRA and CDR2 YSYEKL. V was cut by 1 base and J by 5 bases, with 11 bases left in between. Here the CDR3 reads CASSQGPRQETQYF. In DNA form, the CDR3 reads TGCGCCAGCAGCCAAGGCCCCAGGCAGGAGACCCAGTACTTC.

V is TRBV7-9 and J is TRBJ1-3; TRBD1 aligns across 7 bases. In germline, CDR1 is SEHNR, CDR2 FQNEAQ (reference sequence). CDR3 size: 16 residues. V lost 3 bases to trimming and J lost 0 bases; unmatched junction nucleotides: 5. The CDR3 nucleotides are TGTGCCAGCAGCTTGGGACAGTCTCTCTCTGGAAACACCATATATTTT. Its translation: CASSLGQSLSGNTIYF.

This CDR3 reads CASSLGARTDTQYF. Here the CDR3 DNA reads TGTGCCAGCAGCCTAGGAGCGCGGACAGATACGCAGTATTTT. This rearrangement joins TRBV11-2 to TRBJ2-3; D not certain. V was pared by 5 bases and J by 3 bases, with 12 bases between. CDR1 is SGHAT and CDR2 is FQNNGV in the germline V gene. The CDR3 extends over 14 amino acids. The whole variable domain, remainder taken from reference TRBV11-2 and TRBJ2-3, is EAGVAQSPRYKIIEKRQSVAFWCNPISGHATLYWYQQILGQGPKLLIQFQNNGVVDDSQLPKDRFSAERLKGVDSTLKIQPAKLEDSAVYLCASSLGARTDTQYFGPGTRLTVL.

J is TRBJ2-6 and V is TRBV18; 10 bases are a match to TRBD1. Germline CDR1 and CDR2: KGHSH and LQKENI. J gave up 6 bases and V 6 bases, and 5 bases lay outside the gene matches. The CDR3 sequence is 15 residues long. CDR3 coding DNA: TGTGCCAGCTCCCCAGGGACAGGGGAGGCCAACGTCCTGACTTTC. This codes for CASSPGTGEANVLTF.

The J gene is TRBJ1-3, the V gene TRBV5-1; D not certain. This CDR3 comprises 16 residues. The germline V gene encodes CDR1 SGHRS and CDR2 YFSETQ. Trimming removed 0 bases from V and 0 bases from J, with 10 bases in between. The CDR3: CASSLGRPYSGNTIYF. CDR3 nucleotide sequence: TGCGCCAGCAGCTTGGGACGGCCTTACTCTGGAAACACCATATATTTT.

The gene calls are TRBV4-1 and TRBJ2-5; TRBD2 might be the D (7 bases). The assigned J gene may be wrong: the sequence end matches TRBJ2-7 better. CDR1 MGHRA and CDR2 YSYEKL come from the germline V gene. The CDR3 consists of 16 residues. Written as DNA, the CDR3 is TGCGCCAGCAGCCAAGCGGGCGGGGGCGCCTCCTACGAGCAGTACTTC. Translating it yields CASSQAGGGASYEQYF.

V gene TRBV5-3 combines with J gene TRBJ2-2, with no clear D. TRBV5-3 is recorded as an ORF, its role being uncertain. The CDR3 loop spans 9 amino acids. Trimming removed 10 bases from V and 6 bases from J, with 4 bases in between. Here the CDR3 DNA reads TGTGCCGGTCCCGGGGAGCTGTTTTTT. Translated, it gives CAGPGELFF.

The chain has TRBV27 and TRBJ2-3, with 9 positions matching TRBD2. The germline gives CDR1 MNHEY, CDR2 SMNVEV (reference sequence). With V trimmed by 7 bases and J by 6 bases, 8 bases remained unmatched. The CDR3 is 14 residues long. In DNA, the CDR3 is TGTGCCAGCACTAGCGGGACCGACGGGGATACGCAGTATTTT. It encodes CASTSGTDGDTQYF.

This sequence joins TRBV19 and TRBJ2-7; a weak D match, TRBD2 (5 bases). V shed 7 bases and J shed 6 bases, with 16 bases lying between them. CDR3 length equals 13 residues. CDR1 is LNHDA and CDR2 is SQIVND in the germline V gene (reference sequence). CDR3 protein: CASNRVLGGEQYF. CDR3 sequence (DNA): TGTGCCAGTAACCGGGTCCTTGGAGGCGAGCAGTACTTC.

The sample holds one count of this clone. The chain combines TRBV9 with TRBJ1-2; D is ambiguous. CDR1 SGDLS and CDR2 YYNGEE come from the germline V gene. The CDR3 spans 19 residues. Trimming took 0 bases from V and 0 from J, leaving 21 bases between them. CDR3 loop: CASSVATDPRRKPNYGYTF. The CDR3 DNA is TGTGCCAGCAGCGTAGCTACGGACCCTCGGCGGAAGCCTAACTATGGCTACACCTTC. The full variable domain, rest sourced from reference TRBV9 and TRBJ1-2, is DSGVTQTPKHLITATGQRVTLRCSPRSGDLSVYWYQQSLDQGLQFLIQYYNGEERAKGNILERFSAQQFPDLHSELNLSSLELGDSALYFCASSVATDPRRKPNYGYTFGSGTRLTVV.

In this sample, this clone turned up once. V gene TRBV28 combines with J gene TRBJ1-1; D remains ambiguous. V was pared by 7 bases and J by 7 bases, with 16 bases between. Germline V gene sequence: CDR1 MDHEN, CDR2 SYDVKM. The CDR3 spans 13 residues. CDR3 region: CASTRAGDNEAFF. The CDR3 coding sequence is TGTGCCAGCACACGCGCAGGTGACAATGAAGCTTTCTTT.

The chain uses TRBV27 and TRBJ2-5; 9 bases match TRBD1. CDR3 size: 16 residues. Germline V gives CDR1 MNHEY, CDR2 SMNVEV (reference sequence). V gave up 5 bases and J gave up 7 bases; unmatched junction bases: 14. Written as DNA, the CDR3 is TGTGCCAGCAGTACCGGGACAGGGAGTTTACTGAGGACCCAGTACTTC. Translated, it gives CASSTGTGSLLRTQYF.

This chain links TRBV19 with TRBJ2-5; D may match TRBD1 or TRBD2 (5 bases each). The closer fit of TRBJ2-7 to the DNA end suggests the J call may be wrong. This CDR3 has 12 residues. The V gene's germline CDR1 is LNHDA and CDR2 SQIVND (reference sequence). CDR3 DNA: TGTGCCAGTAGTCTGGGGGTCCACGAGCAGTACTTC. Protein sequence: CASSLGVHEQYF.